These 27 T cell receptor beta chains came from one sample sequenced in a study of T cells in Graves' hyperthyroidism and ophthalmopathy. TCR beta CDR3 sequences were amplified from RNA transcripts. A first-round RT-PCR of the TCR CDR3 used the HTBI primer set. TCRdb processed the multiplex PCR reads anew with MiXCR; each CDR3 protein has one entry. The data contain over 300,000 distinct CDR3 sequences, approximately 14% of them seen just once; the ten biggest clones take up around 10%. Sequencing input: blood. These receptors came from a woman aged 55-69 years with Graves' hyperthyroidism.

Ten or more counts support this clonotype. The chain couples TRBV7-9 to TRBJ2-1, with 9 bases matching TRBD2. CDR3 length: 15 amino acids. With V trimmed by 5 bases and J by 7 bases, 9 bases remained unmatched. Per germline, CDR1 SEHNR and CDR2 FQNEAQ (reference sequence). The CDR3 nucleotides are TGTGCCAGCAGCGTGGGACTAGCAGCGAAGAATGAGCAGTTCTTC. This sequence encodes CASSVGLAAKNEQFF.

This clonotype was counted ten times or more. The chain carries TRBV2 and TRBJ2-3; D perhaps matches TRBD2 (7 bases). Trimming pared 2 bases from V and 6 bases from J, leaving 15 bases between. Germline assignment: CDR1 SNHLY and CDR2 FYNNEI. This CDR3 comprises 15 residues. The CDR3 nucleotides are TGTGCCAGCAGTGAACGGGGGGCCCGTTTGGATACGCAGTATTTT. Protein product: CASSERGARLDTQYF.

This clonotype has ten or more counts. The DNA for the CDR3 is TGCGCCAGCAACCCTGGCTGGGGCTACGAGCAGTACTTC. It specifies CASNPGWGYEQYF. The chain links TRBV5-1 to TRBJ2-7; no clear D. V was cut by 6 bases and J by 3 bases, with 13 bases left in between. Per the germline V gene, CDR1 is SGHRS and CDR2 is YFSETQ. This CDR3 is built from 13 residues.

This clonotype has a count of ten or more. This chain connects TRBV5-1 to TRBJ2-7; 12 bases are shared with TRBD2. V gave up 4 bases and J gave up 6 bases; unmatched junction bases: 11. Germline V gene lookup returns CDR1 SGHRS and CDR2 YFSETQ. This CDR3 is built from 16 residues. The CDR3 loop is CASSKTSGSLSGEQYF. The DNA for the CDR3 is TGCGCCAGCAGCAAGACTAGCGGGAGCTTGTCCGGCGAGCAGTACTTC.

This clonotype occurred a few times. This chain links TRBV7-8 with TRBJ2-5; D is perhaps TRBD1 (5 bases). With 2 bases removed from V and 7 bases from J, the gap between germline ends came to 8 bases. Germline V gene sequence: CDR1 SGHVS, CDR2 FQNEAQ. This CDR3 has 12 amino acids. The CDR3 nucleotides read TGTGCCAGCAGCTTACCCCAGGGGACCCAGTACTTC. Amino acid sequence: CASSLPQGTQYF.

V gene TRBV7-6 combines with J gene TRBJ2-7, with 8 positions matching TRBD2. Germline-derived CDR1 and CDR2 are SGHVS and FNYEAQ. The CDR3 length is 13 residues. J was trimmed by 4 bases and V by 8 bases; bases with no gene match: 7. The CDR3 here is CASRGGGSYEQYF. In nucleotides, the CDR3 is TGTGCCAGCCGGGGGGGCGGGAGTTACGAGCAGTACTTC.

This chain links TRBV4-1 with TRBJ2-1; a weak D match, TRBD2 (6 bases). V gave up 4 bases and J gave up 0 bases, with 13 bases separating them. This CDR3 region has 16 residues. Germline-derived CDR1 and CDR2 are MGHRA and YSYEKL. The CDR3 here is CASSPLWRGSYNEQFF. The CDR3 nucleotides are TGCGCCAGCAGCCCGCTATGGCGGGGCTCCTACAATGAGCAGTTCTTC.

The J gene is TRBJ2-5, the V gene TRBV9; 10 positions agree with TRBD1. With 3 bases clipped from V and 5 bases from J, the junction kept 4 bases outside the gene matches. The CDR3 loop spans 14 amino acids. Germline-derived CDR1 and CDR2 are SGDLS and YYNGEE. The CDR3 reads CASSATGGWETQYF. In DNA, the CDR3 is TGTGCCAGCAGCGCGACAGGGGGCTGGGAGACCCAGTACTTC.

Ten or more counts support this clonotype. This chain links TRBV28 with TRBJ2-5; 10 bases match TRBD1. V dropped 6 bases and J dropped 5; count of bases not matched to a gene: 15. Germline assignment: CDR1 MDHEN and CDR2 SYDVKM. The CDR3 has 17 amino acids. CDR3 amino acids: CASSPRGTGAPGETQYF. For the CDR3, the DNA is TGTGCCAGCAGCCCGAGGGGGACAGGGGCACCCGGGGAGACCCAGTACTTC.

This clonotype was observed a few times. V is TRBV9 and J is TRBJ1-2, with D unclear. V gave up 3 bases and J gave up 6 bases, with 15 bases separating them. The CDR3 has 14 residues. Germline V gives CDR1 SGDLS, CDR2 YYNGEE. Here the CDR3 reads CASSEGRELDGYTF. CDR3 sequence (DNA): TGTGCCAGCAGCGAGGGTAGGGAATTGGATGGCTACACCTTC.

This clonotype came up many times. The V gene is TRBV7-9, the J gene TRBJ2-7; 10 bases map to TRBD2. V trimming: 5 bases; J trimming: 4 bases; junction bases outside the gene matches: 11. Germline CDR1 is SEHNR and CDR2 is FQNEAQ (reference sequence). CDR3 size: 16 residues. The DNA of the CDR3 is TGTGCCAGCAGCCTGGCAGGTAGCGGGAGGAAATACGAGCAGTACTTC. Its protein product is CASSLAGSGRKYEQYF.

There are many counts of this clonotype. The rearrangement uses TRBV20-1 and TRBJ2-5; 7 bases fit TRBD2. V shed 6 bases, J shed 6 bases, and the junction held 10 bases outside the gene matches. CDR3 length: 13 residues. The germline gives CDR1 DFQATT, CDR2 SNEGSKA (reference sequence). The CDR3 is CSALAGVIKTQYF. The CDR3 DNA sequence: TGCAGTGCCCTGGCGGGAGTCATCAAGACCCAGTACTTC.

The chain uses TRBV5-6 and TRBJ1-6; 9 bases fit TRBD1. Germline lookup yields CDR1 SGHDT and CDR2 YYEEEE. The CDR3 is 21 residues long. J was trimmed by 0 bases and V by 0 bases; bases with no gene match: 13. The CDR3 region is CASSLERRTGVPSSYNSPLHF. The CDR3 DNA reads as TGTGCCAGCAGCTTGGAGCGGCGGACAGGGGTCCCGAGCTCCTATAATTCACCCCTCCACTTT.

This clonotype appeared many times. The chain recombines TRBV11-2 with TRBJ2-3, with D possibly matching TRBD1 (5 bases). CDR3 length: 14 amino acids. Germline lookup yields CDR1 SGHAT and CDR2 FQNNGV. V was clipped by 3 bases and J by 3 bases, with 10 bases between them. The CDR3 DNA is TGTGCCAGCAGCTTCGTGGGGCGGACAGATACGCAGTATTTT. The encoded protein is CASSFVGRTDTQYF.

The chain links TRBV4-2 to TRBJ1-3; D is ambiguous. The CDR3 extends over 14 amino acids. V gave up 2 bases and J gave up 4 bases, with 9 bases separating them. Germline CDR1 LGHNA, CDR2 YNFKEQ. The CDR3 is CASSQIQRGNTIYF. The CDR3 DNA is TGTGCCAGCAGCCAAATTCAGCGCGGAAACACCATATATTTT.

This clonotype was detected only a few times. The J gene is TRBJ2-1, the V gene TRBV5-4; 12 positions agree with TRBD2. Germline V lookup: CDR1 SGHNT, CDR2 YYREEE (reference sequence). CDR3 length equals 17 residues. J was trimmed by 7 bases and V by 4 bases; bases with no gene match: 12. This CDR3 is CASSGPYLAGGPNEQFF. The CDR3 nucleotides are TGTGCCAGCAGCGGACCCTATCTAGCGGGAGGGCCGAATGAGCAGTTCTTC.

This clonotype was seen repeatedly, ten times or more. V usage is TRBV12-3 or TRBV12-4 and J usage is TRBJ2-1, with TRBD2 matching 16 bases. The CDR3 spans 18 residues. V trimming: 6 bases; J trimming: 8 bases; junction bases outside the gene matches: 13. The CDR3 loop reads CASSRGTSGRVKTDEQFF. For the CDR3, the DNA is TGTGCCAGCAGCCGCGGGACTAGCGGGAGGGTCAAAACGGATGAGCAGTTCTTC.

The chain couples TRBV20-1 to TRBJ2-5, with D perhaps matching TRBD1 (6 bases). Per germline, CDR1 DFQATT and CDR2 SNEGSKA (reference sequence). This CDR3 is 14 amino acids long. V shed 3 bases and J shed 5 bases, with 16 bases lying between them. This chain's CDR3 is CSARPPGAGETQYF. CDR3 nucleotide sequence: TGCAGTGCTAGGCCCCCAGGGGCCGGTGAGACCCAGTACTTC.

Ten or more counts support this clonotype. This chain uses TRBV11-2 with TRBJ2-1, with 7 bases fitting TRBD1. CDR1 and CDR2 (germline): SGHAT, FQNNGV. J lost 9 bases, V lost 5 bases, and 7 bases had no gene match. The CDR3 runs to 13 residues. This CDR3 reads CASSPAYRGEQFF. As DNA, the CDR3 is TGTGCCAGCAGCCCTGCCTACAGGGGTGAGCAGTTCTTC.

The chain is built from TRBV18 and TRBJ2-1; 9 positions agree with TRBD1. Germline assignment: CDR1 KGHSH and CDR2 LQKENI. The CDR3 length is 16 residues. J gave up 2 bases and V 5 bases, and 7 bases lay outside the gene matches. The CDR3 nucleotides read TGTGCCAGCTCATCGCGCGGGACAGGGACCTACAATGAGCAGTTCTTC. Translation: CASSSRGTGTYNEQFF.

The DNA of the CDR3 is TGTGCCAGCAGCGTAGTCGGTCAGGGGGCTCAGGCGGGCACAGATACGCAGTATTTT. Its translation: CASSVVGQGAQAGTDTQYF. V is TRBV9 and J is TRBJ2-3, with TRBD1 matching 8 bases. Unmatched junction bases numbered 13, after V lost 0 bases and J lost 1 base. The CDR3 has 19 amino acids. Germline loops: CDR1 SGDLS, CDR2 YYNGEE.

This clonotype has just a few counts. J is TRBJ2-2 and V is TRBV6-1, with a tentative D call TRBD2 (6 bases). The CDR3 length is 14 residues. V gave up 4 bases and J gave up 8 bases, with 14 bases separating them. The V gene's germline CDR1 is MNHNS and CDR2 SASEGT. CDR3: CASSVRREGGELFF. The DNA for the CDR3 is TGTGCCAGCAGTGTTAGGCGGGAAGGGGGGGAGCTGTTTTTT.

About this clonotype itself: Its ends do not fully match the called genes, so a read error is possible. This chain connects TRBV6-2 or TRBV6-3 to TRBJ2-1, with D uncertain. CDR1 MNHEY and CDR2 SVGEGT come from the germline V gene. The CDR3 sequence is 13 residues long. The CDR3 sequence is CASSWLGNNEQFF. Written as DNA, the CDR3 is TGCGCCAGCAGCTGGCTAGGAAACAATGAGCAGTTCTTC.

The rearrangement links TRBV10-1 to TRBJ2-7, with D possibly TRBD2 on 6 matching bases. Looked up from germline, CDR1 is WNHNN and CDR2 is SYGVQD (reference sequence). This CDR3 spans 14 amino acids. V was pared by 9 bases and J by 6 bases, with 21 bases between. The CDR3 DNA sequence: TGCGCCAGGTTACCGGGACTTATTACAGCCGAGCAGTACTTC. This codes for CARLPGLITAEQYF.

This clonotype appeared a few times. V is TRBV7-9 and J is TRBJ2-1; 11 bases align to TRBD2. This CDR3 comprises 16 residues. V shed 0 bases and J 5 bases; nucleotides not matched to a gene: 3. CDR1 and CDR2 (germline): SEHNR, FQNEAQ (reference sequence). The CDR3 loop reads CASSLAGTSGNNEQFF. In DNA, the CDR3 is TGTGCCAGCAGCTTAGCCGGGACTAGCGGAAACAATGAGCAGTTCTTC.

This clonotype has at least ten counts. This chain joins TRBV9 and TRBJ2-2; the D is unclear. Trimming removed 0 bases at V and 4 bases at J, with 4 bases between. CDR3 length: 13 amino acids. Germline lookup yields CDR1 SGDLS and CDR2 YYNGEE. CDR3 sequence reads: CASSVEGTGELFF. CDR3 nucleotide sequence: TGTGCCAGCAGCGTAGAGGGCACCGGGGAGCTGTTTTTT. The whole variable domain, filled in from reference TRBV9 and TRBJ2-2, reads DSGVTQTPKHLITATGQRVTLRCSPRSGDLSVYWYQQSLDQGLQFLIQYYNGEERAKGNILERFSAQQFPDLHSELNLSSLELGDSALYFCASSVEGTGELFFGEGSRLTVL.

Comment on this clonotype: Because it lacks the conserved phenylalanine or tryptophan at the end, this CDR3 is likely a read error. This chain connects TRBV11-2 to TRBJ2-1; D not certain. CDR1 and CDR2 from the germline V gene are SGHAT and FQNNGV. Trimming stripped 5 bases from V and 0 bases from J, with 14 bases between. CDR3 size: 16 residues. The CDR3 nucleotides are TGTGCCAGCAGCCAAGATGGGCTCAACTCCTACAATGAGCAGTTCTGC. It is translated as CASSQDGLNSYNEQFC.